This entry lists 8 T cell receptor beta chains sequenced from one sample in a study of cytomegalovirus exposure and HLA in healthy donors. The PCR used 60 Vbeta and 13 Jbeta primers. TCRdb's table, derived via immunoSEQ multiplex PCR, lists solely in-frame clones and lacks some. The repertoire holds approximately 110,000 clones, with approximately 78% as singletons. The sequencing input was PBMCs. The receptors were gathered from a woman aged 40 to 50 in good health and CMV-seropositive.

J is TRBJ1-5 and V is TRBV4-1, with a weak D call TRBD1 (5 bases). This CDR3 has 16 residues. The germline gives CDR1 MGHRA, CDR2 YSYEKL. The V end lost 1 base, the J end lost 0 bases, and 10 bases lay between the germline ends. The CDR3 nucleotides are TGCGCCAGCAGCCAAGGGGGCCTTTATAGCAATCAGCCCCAGCATTTT. It yields the protein CASSQGGLYSNQPQHF.

The chain has TRBV7-6 and TRBJ1-1; tentative D call: TRBD1 (5 bases). This CDR3 has 13 residues. Germline V CDR1 and CDR2: SGHVS, FNYEAQ. Trimming took off 2 bases at V and 1 base at J, with 5 bases between the two ends. CDR3 in amino acids: CASSLQGNTEAFF. DNA of the CDR3: TGTGCCAGCAGCTTACAGGGGAACACTGAAGCTTTCTTT.

This clone was counted many times. The V and J genes are TRBV2 and TRBJ1-6; D gene uncertain. CDR1 is SNHLY, CDR2 FYNNEI, per germline. V lost 3 bases and J lost 10, with 13 bases in between. CDR3 length: 14 residues. In DNA form, the CDR3 reads TGTGCCAGCAGTGAGAGTGGGCATGAATCACCCCTCCACTTT. Amino acid sequence: CASSESGHESPLHF.

This clone was observed once. V is TRBV5-1 and J is TRBJ1-2, with 7 bases identical to TRBD1. This CDR3 comprises 16 residues. CDR1 and CDR2 from the germline V gene are SGHRS and YFSETQ. Losses at the gene ends were 0 bases for V and 6 bases for J; bases not matched to a gene: 11. CDR3 sequence: CASSLVAWGTDNGYTF. The CDR3 DNA is TGCGCCAGCAGCTTGGTCGCTTGGGGGACAGATAATGGCTACACCTTC.

This clone was counted once. V and J are TRBV5-1 and TRBJ2-5; 7 bases match TRBD1. Germline assignment: CDR1 SGHRS and CDR2 YFSETQ. The CDR3 runs 13 residues. V was pared by 4 bases and J by 3 bases, with 3 bases of the junction left unmatched. The CDR3: CASSLGTEETQYF. CDR3 coding DNA: TGCGCCAGCAGCCTAGGGACAGAAGAGACCCAGTACTTC.

The chain is built from TRBV7-9 and TRBJ2-5, with 10 positions matching TRBD2. CDR1 is SEHNR, CDR2 FQNEAQ, per germline (reference sequence). The CDR3 has 15 residues. The trim removed 5 bases at V and 2 bases at J, leaving 5 bases unmatched. CDR3 in amino acids: CASSIGLAAQETQYF. The CDR3 nucleotides read TGTGCCAGCAGCATAGGACTAGCGGCGCAAGAGACCCAGTACTTC.

This sequence joins TRBV18 and TRBJ1-2, with 7 bases fitting TRBD1. The CDR3 consists of 13 residues. The V segment lost 3 bases and the J segment 5 bases; nucleotides outside the gene matches: 3. The germline CDR1 and CDR2 sequences are KGHSH and LQKENI. The CDR3 DNA sequence: TGTGCCAGCTCACCCGGGACAGATTATGGCTACACCTTC. Translation: CASSPGTDYGYTF.

The gene calls are TRBV7-8 and TRBJ1-2; the D is unclear. The CDR3 totals 17 residues. The V gene's germline CDR1 is SGHVS and CDR2 FQNEAQ. V gave up 5 bases and J gave up 0 bases, with 19 bases separating them. CDR3 in amino acids: CASSPKPGSRANYGYTF. The CDR3 bases are TGTGCCAGCAGCCCAAAGCCGGGTTCACGAGCTAACTATGGCTACACCTTC.